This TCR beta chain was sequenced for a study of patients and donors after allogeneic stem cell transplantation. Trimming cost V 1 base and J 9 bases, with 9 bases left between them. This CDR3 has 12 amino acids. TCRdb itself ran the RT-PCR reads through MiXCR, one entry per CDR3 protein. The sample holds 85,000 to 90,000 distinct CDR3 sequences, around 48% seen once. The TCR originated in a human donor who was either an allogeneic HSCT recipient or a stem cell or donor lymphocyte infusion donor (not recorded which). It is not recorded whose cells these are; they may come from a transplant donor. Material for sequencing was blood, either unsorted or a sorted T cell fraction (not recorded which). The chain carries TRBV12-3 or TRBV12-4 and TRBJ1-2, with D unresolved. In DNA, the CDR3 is TGTGCCAGCAGTTTAGGTGGTCGGCGCTACACCTTC. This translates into CASSLGGRRYTF.